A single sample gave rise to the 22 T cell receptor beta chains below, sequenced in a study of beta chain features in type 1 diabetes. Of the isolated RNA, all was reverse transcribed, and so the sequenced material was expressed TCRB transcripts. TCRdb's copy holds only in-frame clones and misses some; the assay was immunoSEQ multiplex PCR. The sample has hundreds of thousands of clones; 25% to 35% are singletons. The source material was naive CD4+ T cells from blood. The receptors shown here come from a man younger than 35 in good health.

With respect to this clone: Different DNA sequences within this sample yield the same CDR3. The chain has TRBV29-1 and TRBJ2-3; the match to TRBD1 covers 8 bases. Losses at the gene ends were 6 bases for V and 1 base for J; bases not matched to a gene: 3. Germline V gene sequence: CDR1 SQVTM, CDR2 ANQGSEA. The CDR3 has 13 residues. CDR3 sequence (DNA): TGCAGCGTAGACAGGGGTGGCACAGATACGCAGTATTTT. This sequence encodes CSVDRGGTDTQYF.

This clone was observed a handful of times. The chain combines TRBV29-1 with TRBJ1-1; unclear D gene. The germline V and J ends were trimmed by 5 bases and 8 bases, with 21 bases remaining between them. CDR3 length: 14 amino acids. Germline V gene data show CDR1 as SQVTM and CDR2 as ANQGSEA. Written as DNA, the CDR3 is TGCAGCGTTAGCTCGAGGTTAAATGGTGAGGAAGCTTTCTTT. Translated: CSVSSRLNGEEAFF.

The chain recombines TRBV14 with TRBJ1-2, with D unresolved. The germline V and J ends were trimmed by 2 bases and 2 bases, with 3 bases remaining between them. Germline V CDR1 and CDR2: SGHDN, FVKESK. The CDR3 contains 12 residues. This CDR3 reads CASSQQNYGYTF. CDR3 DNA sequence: TGTGCCAGCAGCCAACAGAACTATGGCTACACCTTC.

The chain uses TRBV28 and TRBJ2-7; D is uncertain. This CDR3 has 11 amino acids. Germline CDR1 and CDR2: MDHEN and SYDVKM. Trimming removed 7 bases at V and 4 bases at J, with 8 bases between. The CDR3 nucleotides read TGTGCCAGCACCCTGGGATACGAGCAGTACTTC. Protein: CASTLGYEQYF. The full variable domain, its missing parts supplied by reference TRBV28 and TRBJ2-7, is DVKVTQSSRYLVKRTGEKVFLECVQDMDHENMFWYRQDPGLGLRLIYFSYDVKMKEKGDIPEGYSVSREKKERFSLILESASTNQTSMYLCASTLGYEQYFGPGTRLTVT.

The CDR3 nucleotides read TGCGCCAGCAGCTTGGAACGGAGCACAGATACGCAGTATTTT. Translation gives CASSLERSTDTQYF. The V and J genes are TRBV5-1 and TRBJ2-3; the D is unclear. The CDR3 totals 14 residues. The ends were cut back, 0 bases at V and 0 bases at J, with 5 bases in the middle. Germline assignment: CDR1 SGHRS and CDR2 YFSETQ.

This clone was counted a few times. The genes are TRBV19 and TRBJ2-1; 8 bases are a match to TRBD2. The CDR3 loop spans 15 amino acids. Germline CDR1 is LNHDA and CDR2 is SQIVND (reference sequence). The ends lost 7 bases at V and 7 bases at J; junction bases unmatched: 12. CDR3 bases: TGTGCCAGTAAAACCCGGGAGGGGAAAGGAAATGAGCAGTTCTTC. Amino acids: CASKTREGKGNEQFF. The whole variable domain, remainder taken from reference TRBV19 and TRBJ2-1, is DGGITQSPKYLFRKEGQNVTLSCEQNLNHDAMYWYRQDPGQGLRLIYYSQIVNDFQKGDIAEGYSVSREKKESFPLTVTSAQKNPTAFYLCASKTREGKGNEQFFGPGTRLTVL.

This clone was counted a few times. The CDR3 loop reads CASSLAGDVAAQYF. DNA for the CDR3: TGTGCCAGCAGCTTAGCGGGAGATGTCGCGGCCCAGTACTTC. This chain links TRBV7-2 with TRBJ2-5, with D maybe TRBD2 (5 bases). Germline-derived CDR1 and CDR2 are SGHTA and FQGNSA. Trimming stripped 0 bases from V and 9 bases from J, with 14 bases between. The CDR3 has 14 residues.

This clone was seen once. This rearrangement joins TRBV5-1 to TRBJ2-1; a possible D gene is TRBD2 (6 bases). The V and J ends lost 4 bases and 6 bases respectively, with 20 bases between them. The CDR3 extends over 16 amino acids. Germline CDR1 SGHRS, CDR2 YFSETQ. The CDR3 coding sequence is TGCGCCAGCAGCGCCGTCCTGTCGGGAGTAGGCAATGAGCAGTTCTTC. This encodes CASSAVLSGVGNEQFF.

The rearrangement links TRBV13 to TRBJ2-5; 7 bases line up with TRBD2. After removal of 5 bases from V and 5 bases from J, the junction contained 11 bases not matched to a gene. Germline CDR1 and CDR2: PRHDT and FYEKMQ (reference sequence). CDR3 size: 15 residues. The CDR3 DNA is TGTGCCAGCAGCAGACGAACGGGGGGAGGTGAGACCCAGTACTTC. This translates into CASSRRTGGGETQYF.

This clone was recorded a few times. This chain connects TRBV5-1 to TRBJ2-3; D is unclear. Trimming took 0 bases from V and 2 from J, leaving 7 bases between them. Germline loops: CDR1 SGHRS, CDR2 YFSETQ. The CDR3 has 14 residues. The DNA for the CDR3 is TGCGCCAGCAGCTTGGGGAAACCCACAGATACGCAGTATTTT. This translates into CASSLGKPTDTQYF.

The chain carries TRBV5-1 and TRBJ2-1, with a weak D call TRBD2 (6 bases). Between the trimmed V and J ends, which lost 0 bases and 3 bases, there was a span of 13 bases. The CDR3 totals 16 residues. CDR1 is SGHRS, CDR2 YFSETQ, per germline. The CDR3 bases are TGCGCCAGCAGCTTGGTTCCGGACTATATCTACAATGAGCAGTTCTTC. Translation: CASSLVPDYIYNEQFF.

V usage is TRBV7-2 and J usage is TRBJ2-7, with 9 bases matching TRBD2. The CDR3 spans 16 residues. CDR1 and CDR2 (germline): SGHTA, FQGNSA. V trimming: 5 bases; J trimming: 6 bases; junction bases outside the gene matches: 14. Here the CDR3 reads CASSPRASGIFTEQYF. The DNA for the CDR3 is TGTGCCAGCAGCCCAAGGGCTAGCGGGATCTTCACCGAGCAGTACTTC.

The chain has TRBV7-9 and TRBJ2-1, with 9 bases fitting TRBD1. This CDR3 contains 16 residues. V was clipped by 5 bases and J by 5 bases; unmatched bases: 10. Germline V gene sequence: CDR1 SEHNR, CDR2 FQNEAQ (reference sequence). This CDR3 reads CASSNRGRRNNNEQFF. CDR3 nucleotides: TGTGCCAGCAGCAACAGGGGGCGGCGGAATAACAATGAGCAGTTCTTC.

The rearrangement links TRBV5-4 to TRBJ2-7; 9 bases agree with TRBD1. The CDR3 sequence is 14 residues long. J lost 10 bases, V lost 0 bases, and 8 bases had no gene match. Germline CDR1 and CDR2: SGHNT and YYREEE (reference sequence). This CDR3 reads CASSLEGQGNQQYF. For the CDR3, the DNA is TGTGCCAGCAGCTTGGAGGGACAGGGAAACCAACAGTACTTC.

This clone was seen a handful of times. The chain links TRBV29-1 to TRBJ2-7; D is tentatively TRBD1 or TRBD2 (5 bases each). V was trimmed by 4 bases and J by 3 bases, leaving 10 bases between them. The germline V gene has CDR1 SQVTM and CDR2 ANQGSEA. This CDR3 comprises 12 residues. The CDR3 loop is CSVGDGYYEQYF. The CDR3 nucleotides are TGCAGCGTTGGGGACGGCTACTACGAGCAGTACTTC.

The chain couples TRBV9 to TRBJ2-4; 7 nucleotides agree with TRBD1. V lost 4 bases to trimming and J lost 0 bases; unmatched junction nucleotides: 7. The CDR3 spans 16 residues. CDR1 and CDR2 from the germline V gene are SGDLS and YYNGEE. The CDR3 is CASSFGQARAKNIQYF. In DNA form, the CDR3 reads TGTGCCAGCAGCTTTGGACAGGCCCGAGCCAAAAACATTCAGTACTTC.

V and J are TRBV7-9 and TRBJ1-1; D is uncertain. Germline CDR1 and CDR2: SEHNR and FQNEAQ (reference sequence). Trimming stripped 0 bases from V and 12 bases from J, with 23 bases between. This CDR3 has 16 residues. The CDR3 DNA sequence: TGTGCCAGCAGCTTAGCGCCAGAGGCCAGCGACCTCGAGACTTTCTTT. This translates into CASSLAPEASDLETFF.

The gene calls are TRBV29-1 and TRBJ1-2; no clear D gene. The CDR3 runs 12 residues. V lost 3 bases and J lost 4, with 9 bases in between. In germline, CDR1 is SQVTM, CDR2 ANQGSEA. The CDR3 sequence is CSVDKAVYGYTF. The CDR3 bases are TGCAGCGTTGATAAGGCGGTCTATGGCTACACCTTC.

The CDR3 region has the DNA TGTGCCAGCAGCTTGGTGGAGTGGGATACGCAGTATTTT. It specifies CASSLVEWDTQYF. This chain uses TRBV7-2 with TRBJ2-3, with unresolved D. In germline, CDR1 is SGHTA, CDR2 FQGNSA. The CDR3 has 13 amino acids. V lost 3 bases and J lost 6, with 10 bases in between.

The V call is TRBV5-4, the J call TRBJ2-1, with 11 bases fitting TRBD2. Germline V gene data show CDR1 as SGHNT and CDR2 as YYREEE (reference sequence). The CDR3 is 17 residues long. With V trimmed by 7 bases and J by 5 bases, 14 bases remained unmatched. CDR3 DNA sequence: TGTGCCAGCTTTCCGGGACTAGCGGTCCAAGGGGACAATGAGCAGTTCTTC. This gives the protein CASFPGLAVQGDNEQFF. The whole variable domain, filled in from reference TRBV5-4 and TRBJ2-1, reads ETGVTQSPTHLIKTRGQQVTLRCSSQSGHNTVSWYQQALGQGPQFIFQYYREEENGRGNFPPRFSGLQFPNYSSELNVNALELDDSALYLCASFPGLAVQGDNEQFFGPGTRLTVL.

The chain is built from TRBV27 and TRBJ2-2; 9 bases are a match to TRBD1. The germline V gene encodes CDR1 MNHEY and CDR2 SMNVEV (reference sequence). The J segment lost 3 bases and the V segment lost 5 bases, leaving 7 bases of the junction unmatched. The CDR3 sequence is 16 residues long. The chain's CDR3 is CASSKLDRGYTGELFF. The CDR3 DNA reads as TGTGCCAGCAGTAAGTTGGACAGGGGATACACCGGGGAGCTGTTTTTT.

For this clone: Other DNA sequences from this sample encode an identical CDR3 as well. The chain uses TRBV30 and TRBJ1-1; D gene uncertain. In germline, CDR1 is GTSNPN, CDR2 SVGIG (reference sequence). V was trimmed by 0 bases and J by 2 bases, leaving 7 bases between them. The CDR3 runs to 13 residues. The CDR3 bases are TGTGCCTGGAGTGTGCAGCTTAACACTGAAGCTTTCTTT. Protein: CAWSVQLNTEAFF.